This T cell receptor beta chain appears in the sequencing data of a study of spatial heterogeneity in lung cancer (dated by TCRdb to about 2019). About the full investigation: More beta-chain than alpha-chain transcripts were consistently detected, likely reflecting higher beta-chain transcript abundance. Both alpha and beta chains were TCR-sequenced in samples taken at surgery, namely 220 tumor regions, around 70 matched nontumor lung samples and around 53 PBMC samples. TCR repertoire features were related to nonsynonymous mutation counts determined by whole-exome sequencing of tumor tissue. The study quantitatively compared TCR alpha and beta repertoires across multiple tumor regions, matched nontumor lung and blood in non-small cell lung cancer. In the raw uncorrected reads, each unique combination of TCR and UMI appeared more than ten times on average.

After removal of 4 bases from V and 0 bases from J, the junction retains 6 bases not matched to a gene. The cysteine opens and the phenylalanine closes a CDR3 of 15 amino acids. Just CDR3 DNA is preserved here, 45 bases in frame from base 1. The germline V gene provides CDR1 LGHNA and CDR2 YNFKEQ. What the work shows at the level of the full study, not this receptor alone: Ubiquitous expanded tumor TCRs were found in blood more often at tumor resection than at routine follow-up. Additional single-cell paired TCR alpha and beta sequencing was considered necessary to confirm, at a functional level, the hypothesis that regional TCRs recognize regional mutations.

This clonotype was found many times. The specificity of this receptor is unknown. Within one base of it there is no much larger clone, and no base qualities were kept. Sample time point, as interpreted from the label and publication: sample taken at primary tumor resection. Without any cell sorting, TCR sequencing was performed on whole RNA extracted either from tumor and nontumor lung tissue or from cryopreserved PBMC samples. The donors were approximately 70 patients from the lung TRACERx cohort who had early-stage, untreated non-small cell lung cancer. Only patients with enough RNA available from two or more tumor regions were chosen for TCR sequencing. To prepare the library, 5' RACE was applied. Sequencing relied on a NextSeq 500. To allow correction of PCR and sequencing errors, the TCR library protocol tagged every TCR cDNA molecule with a unique molecular identifier. For the original study's pipeline: TCR identification, UMI-based error correction and CDR3 extraction were all carried out with Decombinator tools. TCRs above a frequency of 2 per 1,000, corresponding to the top 1% of the tumor frequency distribution, were defined as expanded. Renyi diversity was calculated using the R vegan package after each repertoire was subsampled 100 times to 5,000 TCRs. CDR3 similarity networks were constructed using string-kernel similarity of amino acid triplets, with links drawn between CDR3s whose pairwise similarity was above 0.82. TCRdb reworked the public reads: Q25 trimming with fastp, MiXCR clone assembly, productive beta chains retained. Each record represents a unique CDR3 protein, reported with the most common genes and DNA among its rows. The V and J calls reflect TCRdb's pipeline rather than the authors' work. This sample comprises about 39,000 distinct CDR3 sequences, 5.8% of them detected only once. The ten largest clones add up to around a tenth of the sample.

This sequence originates from a male donor with early-stage non-small cell lung cancer. The source material was PBMCs, sampled at surgery. The chain couples TRBV4-2 to TRBJ2-7; a stretch of 7 junction bases matches TRBD2. The CDR3 amino acid sequence is: CASSPHGGGSYEQYF. The nucleotides read TGTGCCAGCAGCCCGCACGGCGGGGGCTCCTACGAGCAGTACTTC.